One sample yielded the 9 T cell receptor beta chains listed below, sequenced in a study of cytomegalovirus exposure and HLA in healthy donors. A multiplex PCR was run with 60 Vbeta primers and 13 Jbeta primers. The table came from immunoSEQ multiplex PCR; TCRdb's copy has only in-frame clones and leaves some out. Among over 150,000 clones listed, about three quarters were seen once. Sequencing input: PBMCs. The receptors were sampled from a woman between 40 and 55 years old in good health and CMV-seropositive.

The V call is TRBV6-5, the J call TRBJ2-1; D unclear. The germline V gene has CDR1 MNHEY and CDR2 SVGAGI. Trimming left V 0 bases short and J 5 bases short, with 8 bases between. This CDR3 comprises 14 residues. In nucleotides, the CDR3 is TGTGCCAGCAGTTACTCGAGTACTCACAATGAGCAGTTCTTC. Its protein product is CASSYSSTHNEQFF.

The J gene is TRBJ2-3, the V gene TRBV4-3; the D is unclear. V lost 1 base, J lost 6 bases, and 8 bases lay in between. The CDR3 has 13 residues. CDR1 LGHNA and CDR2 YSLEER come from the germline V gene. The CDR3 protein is CASSQGRTDTQYF. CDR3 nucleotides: TGCGCCAGCAGCCAAGGGAGAACCGATACGCAGTATTTT.

The CDR3, as DNA: TGTGCCAGCAGCTTAGTTCTTACGGGGGGCTACACCTTC. Its translation: CASSLVLTGGYTF. V gene TRBV7-9 combines with J gene TRBJ1-2; D remains ambiguous. Trimming took off 1 base at V and 8 bases at J, with 11 bases between the two ends. CDR1 is SEHNR, CDR2 FQNEAQ, per germline (reference sequence). The CDR3 runs 13 residues.

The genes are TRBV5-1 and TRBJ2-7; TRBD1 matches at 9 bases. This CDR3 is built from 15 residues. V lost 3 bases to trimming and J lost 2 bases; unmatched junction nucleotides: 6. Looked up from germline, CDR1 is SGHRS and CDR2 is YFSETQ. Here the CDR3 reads CASSSEGTGPYEQYF. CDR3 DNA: TGCGCCAGCAGCTCGGAAGGGACAGGGCCCTACGAGCAGTACTTC.

This CDR3 is CASSLLGGADTQYF. The CDR3 DNA reads as TGTGCCAGCAGCTTACTAGGGGGGGCAGATACGCAGTATTTT. The chain couples TRBV7-7 to TRBJ2-3; D perhaps matches TRBD2 (7 bases). Germline-derived CDR1 and CDR2 are SSHAT and FNYEAQ (reference sequence). V lost 2 bases and J lost 4, with 10 bases in between. CDR3 length: 14 amino acids.

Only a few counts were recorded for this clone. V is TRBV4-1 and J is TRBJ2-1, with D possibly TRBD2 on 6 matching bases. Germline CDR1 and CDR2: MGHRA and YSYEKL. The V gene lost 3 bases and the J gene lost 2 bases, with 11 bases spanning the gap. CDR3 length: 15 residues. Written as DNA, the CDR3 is TGCGCCAGCAGCCATCGACTAGGTGCCTACAATGAGCAGTTCTTC. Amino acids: CASSHRLGAYNEQFF.

CDR3 sequence reads: CASSAIWGILGQQNTEAFF. The CDR3 DNA sequence: TGTGCCAGCAGCGCAATTTGGGGCATCCTGGGGCAACAGAACACTGAAGCTTTCTTT. This chain joins TRBV7-2 and TRBJ1-1, with a weak D call TRBD1 (5 bases). The ends were cut back, 5 bases at V and 1 base at J, with 26 bases in the middle. The CDR3 loop spans 19 amino acids. Germline V gene data show CDR1 as SGHTA and CDR2 as FQGNSA.

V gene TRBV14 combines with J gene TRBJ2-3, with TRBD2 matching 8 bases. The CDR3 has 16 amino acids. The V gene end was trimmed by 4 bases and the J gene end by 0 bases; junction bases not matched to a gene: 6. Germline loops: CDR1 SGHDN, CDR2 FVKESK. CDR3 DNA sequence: TGTGCCAGCAGCCGGATAGCGGGAACGAGCACAGATACGCAGTATTTT. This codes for CASSRIAGTSTDTQYF.

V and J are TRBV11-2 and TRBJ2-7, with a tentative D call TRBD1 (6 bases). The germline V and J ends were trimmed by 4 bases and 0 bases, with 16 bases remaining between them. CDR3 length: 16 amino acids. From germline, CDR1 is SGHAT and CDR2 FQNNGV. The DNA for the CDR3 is TGTGCCAGCAGCTCCCAGACAGGATGGGACTCCTACGAGCAGTACTTC. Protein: CASSSQTGWDSYEQYF.